The clone carrying this T cell receptor beta chain was seen repeatedly, ten times or more. Its antigen is undetermined. This specimen belongs to a study of identical twins. Findings of the study overall: Those out-of-frame alpha sequences shared by twins showed an excess of low generation probability. Insertions were fewer in abundant cord blood beta clonotypes, whereas memory repertoires showed none of this pattern.

The CDR3 is 12 residues long. The V end was cut by 4 bases, the J end by 14 bases, with 17 bases between. The V gene's germline CDR1 is MNHEY and CDR2 SVGAGI. Via MiXCR, TCRdb re-called the 5' RACE reads, giving one row per CDR3 protein. The sample carries 130,000 to 150,000 distinct CDR3 sequences, approximately 4% recorded once. This chain joins TRBV6-5 and TRBJ1-2, with D unclear. The receptor comes from a man younger than 35 in good health. Sequencing was done on a sample of memory T cells sorted from blood. In DNA form, the CDR3 reads TGTGCCAGCAGTTCTTGGGCCTCTTCGGAGACCTTC. Amino acids: CASSSWASSETF.